This TCR beta chain was observed in a study of control samples from healthy donors and cancer patients (dated by TCRdb to 2020 to 2022). The junction shows trimming of 4 bases on V and 0 bases on J, plus 7 bases between the germline ends. Based on the germline V gene, the CDR1 and CDR2 sequences are SGHDT and YYEEEE. The CDR3, cysteine through phenylalanine, is 13 amino acids long. This entry keeps only the CDR3 DNA: 39 bases, framed from base 1. About this clone itself: No antigen is known for it. Base qualities are not provided; no much larger clone lies one nucleotide away.

To prepare the library, the immunoSEQ multiplex PCR assay was applied. The immuneACCESS repertoire file appears here via TCRdb, limited to in-frame rearrangements. These files lack a portion of the clones; in checked studies, under half of the deficit traces to unresolved V genes, and the cause of the others is not known. This sample gives approximately 170,000 clones in total; about 91% of them show up just once. The ten largest clones take up around 5% of the sample. Sequenced sample: blood. The chain was built from TRBV5-6 and TRBJ1-1; the D gene identity is not certain. The TCR was taken from a woman aged 25 to 39 in good health. Read as DNA, the sequence is TGTGCCAGCAGCCAACTCATGAACACTGAAGCTTTCTTT. It codes for CASSQLMNTEAFF.